These T cell receptor beta chains were read from a single sample in a study of blood T cell repertoires in COVID-19. Sequencing used immunoSEQ multiplex PCR; TCRdb keeps in-frame clones, though not all of them. The data show about 300,000 clones, under 90% seen once. The sequencing input was PBMCs or T cells enriched from blood (not recorded which). All receptors derive from a man aged 30 to 39 who had recovered from COVID-19. The CDR3 runs from the conserved cysteine through the conserved F or W. The D gene is left open where the match is weak. Expanded clones are given a class, and other clones once, few, many or no size at all.

v_gene: TRBV28
j_gene: TRBJ2-7
abundance: -
len: 13
d_gene: TRBD1
CDR3aa: CASSRRQGYEQYF
CDR3nt: TGTGCCAGCAGTAGACGACAGGGATACGAGCAGTACTTC

v_gene: TRBV3-1/TRBV3-2
j_gene: TRBJ2-7
abundance: -
len: 19
d_gene: TRBD2
CDR3aa: CASSQRASGGAWFGHEQYF
CDR3nt: TGTGCCAGCAGCCAACGGGCTAGCGGGGGGGCCTGGTTTGGGCACGAGCAGTACTTC

v_gene: TRBV5-1
j_gene: TRBJ1-1
abundance: once
len: 18
d_gene: -
CDR3aa: CASSLVGRQTLMNTEAFF
CDR3nt: TGCGCCAGCAGCTTGGTAGGGAGGCAGACCCTCATGAACACTGAAGCTTTCTTT

v_gene: TRBV30
j_gene: TRBJ2-1
abundance: -
len: 15
d_gene: TRBD2
CDR3aa: CAWSVGTSGYNEQFF
CDR3nt: TGTGCCTGGAGTGTGGGGACTAGCGGTTACAATGAGCAGTTCTTC

v_gene: TRBV28
j_gene: TRBJ1-5
abundance: -
len: 14
d_gene: -
CDR3aa: CASSREYSNQPQHF
CDR3nt: TGTGCCAGCAGCCGGGAATATAGCAATCAGCCCCAGCATTTT

v_gene: TRBV5-1
j_gene: TRBJ2-5
abundance: -
len: 12
d_gene: -
CDR3aa: CASSFPEETQYF
CDR3nt: TGCGCCAGCAGCTTTCCGGAAGAGACCCAGTACTTC

v_gene: TRBV14
j_gene: TRBJ1-4
abundance: -
len: 13
d_gene: -
CDR3aa: CASSQGETEKLFF
CDR3nt: TGTGCCAGCAGCCAAGGGGAGACTGAAAAACTGTTTTTT

v_gene: TRBV7-9
j_gene: TRBJ1-6
abundance: -
len: 14
d_gene: -
CDR3aa: CASSRDIYNSPLHF
CDR3nt: TGTGCCAGCAGCCGGGACATCTATAATTCACCCCTCCACTTT

v_gene: TRBV6-5
j_gene: TRBJ2-2
abundance: -
len: 15
d_gene: TRBD1
CDR3aa: CASSTRQGPTGELFF
CDR3nt: TGTGCCAGCAGTACAAGACAGGGGCCAACCGGGGAGCTGTTTTTT

v_gene: TRBV27
j_gene: TRBJ2-1
abundance: -
len: 16
d_gene: TRBD2
CDR3aa: CASSLSSGSTYNEQFF
CDR3nt: TGTGCCAGCAGTTTATCTAGCGGGAGCACCTACAATGAGCAGTTCTTC

v_gene: TRBV14
j_gene: TRBJ1-2
abundance: -
len: 15
d_gene: -
CDR3aa: CASSPLGQLNYGYTF
CDR3nt: TGTGCCAGCAGCCCACTCGGACAGTTAAACTATGGCTACACCTTC

v_gene: TRBV18
j_gene: TRBJ2-7
abundance: -
len: 14
d_gene: -
CDR3aa: CASSPTVIGYEQYF
CDR3nt: TGTGCCAGCTCACCTACAGTTATCGGCTACGAGCAGTACTTC

v_gene: TRBV7-9
j_gene: TRBJ2-5
abundance: -
len: 11
d_gene: -
CDR3aa: CASSFLETQYF
CDR3nt: TGTGCCAGCAGCTTTCTGGAGACCCAGTACTTC